Below are 7 T cell receptor beta chains sequenced from a single sample in a study of neurological immune-mediated disorders. One entry per CDR3 protein results from TCRdb running MiXCR on the 5' RACE reads. This sample has approximately 100,000 distinct CDR3 sequences; around 3.3% occur once, and the top ten carry roughly 6%. Sequencing was carried out using PBMCs. Receptors were obtained from a woman in her late teens or twenties with multiple sclerosis.

This clonotype occurred many times. The chain joins TRBV5-5 to TRBJ2-2; the D gene is possibly TRBD1 (6 bases). CDR3 size: 12 residues. Germline V gives CDR1 SGHKS, CDR2 YYEKEE (reference sequence). V was clipped by 7 bases and J by 8 bases, with 12 bases between them. CDR3 loop: CASAFGTGELFF. In DNA, the CDR3 is TGTGCCAGCGCATTCGGGACAGGGGAGCTGTTTTTT.

CDR3 amino acids: CASSWKGDYGYTF. Here the CDR3 DNA reads TGTGCCAGCAGTTGGAAGGGCGACTATGGCTACACCTTC. The V and J genes are TRBV12-3 or TRBV12-4 and TRBJ1-2; the D is unclear. This CDR3 spans 13 amino acids. With 4 bases removed from V and 3 bases from J, the gap between germline ends came to 9 bases.

This clonotype was recorded many times. The V gene is TRBV20-1, the J gene TRBJ1-5; 7 positions agree with TRBD1. Unmatched junction bases numbered 1, after V lost 1 base and J lost 1 base. Per germline, CDR1 DFQATT and CDR2 SNEGSKA (reference sequence). The CDR3 consists of 14 residues. CDR3: CSARVTGSNQPQHF. CDR3 DNA sequence: TGCAGTGCTAGAGTGACAGGGAGCAATCAGCCCCAGCATTTT.

This clonotype showed up just a few times. The V and J genes are TRBV7-8 and TRBJ2-1; D remains unclear. CDR1 is SGHVS, CDR2 FQNEAQ, per germline. The CDR3 contains 16 residues. V gave up 1 base and J gave up 2 bases, with 12 bases separating them. The CDR3 bases are TGTGCCAGCAGCTTAGAAGGTGGCAGTACCTACAATGAGCAGTTCTTC. Residues: CASSLEGGSTYNEQFF. Full variable domain (remainder filled in from reference TRBV7-8 and TRBJ2-1): GAGVSQSPRYKVAKRGQDVALRCDPISGHVSLFWYQQALGQGPEFLTYFQNEAQLDKSGLPSDRFFAERPEGSVSTLKIQRTQQEDSAVYLCASSLEGGSTYNEQFFGPGTRLTVL.

This clonotype appeared many times. V usage is TRBV6-5 and J usage is TRBJ2-2; D not resolved. The germline V gene encodes CDR1 MNHEY and CDR2 SVGAGI. This CDR3 contains 19 residues. The V end was cut by 0 bases, the J end by 4 bases, with 21 bases between. The CDR3 nucleotides read TGTGCCAGCAGTTACTCGACTGGTCCAAAATCGATCGGCACCGGGGAGCTGTTTTTT. This sequence encodes CASSYSTGPKSIGTGELFF.

This clonotype showed up many times. The genes are TRBV5-1 and TRBJ1-1, with D hard to call. Germline values: CDR1 SGHRS, CDR2 YFSETQ. V lost 10 bases and J lost 0, with 13 bases in between. CDR3 length: 13 amino acids. The CDR3, as DNA: TGCGCCTCAGGTCCGGGAATGAACACTGAAGCTTTCTTT. This sequence encodes CASGPGMNTEAFF. Full variable domain (missing parts from reference TRBV5-1 and TRBJ1-1): KAGVTQTPRYLIKTRGQQVTLSCSPISGHRSVSWYQQTPGQGLQFLFEYFSETQRNKGNFPGRFSGRQFSNSRSEMNVSTLELGDSALYLCASGPGMNTEAFFGQGTRLTVV.

There are many counts of this clonotype. J is TRBJ2-1 and V is TRBV7-9; TRBD2 agrees at 9 bases. Germline V CDR1 and CDR2: SEHNR, FQNEAQ (reference sequence). The V and J ends lost 7 bases and 8 bases, in that order; junction bases with no gene match: 15. The CDR3 has 16 amino acids. CDR3 protein: CASITRGSGSVDEQFF. The CDR3 nucleotides read TGTGCCAGCATAACAAGGGGTAGCGGGAGTGTCGATGAGCAGTTCTTC.